Below, one TCR beta chain is given with its context. Its antigen is currently unknown. The CDR3 contains 14 residues. Per germline, CDR1 WNHNN and CDR2 SYGVQD (reference sequence). J gave up 0 bases and V 4 bases, and 3 bases lay outside the gene matches. These data come from a study of CD8+CD57+ T cells in acquired aplastic anemia. Study-level background: Average DNA yield from sorted CD4+ and CD8+ cells was about 2.9 ug. Reads per healthy sample averaged about 10.8 million (CD4+) and fewer than 13 million (CD8+).

Study-wide points: Levels of CD8+ Simpson's diversity were not significantly distinct in patients versus controls. Overlapping CD8+ CDR3 repertoires of patients and controls contained some 27 shared sequences.

Genomic DNA served as template for TCR beta VDJ and CDR3 profiling. Using its own MiXCR run on the reads, TCRdb lists one record per CDR3 protein. This table holds approximately 200,000 distinct CDR3 sequences, 60% to 65% found once. This chain joins TRBV10-1 and TRBJ2-7, with 7 bases identical to TRBD2. The sequence came from a human donor in good health. Sequencing was done on a sample of sorted CD4+, CD8+, or CD8+CD57+ T cells (not recorded which) from PBMCs. CDR3 residues: CASSAASGSYEQYF. CDR3 nucleotide sequence: TGCGCCAGCAGTGCGGCTAGCGGCTCCTACGAGCAGTACTTC.